This TCR beta chain was recorded in a study of shared clonotypes between healthy human individuals. Generated by immunoSEQ multiplex PCR, the TCRdb table keeps only in-frame clones and is missing some. This table has more than 900,000 clones, about 84% appearing once. In germline, CDR1 is SGHTA, CDR2 FQGNSA. With 2 bases removed from V and 4 bases from J, the gap between germline ends came to 9 bases. This CDR3 has 14 residues. This clone occurred once. Material: memory CD4+ T cells from PBMCs. Subset reported: CD45RA-negative fraction. This TCR derives from a man aged 18 to 29 in good health. Some clones in this sample may be carry-over from other donors' samples. The chain couples TRBV7-2 to TRBJ1-5; D uncertain. The CDR3 here is CASSLRTTNQPQHF. The CDR3, as DNA: TGTGCCAGCAGCTTACGGACTACTAATCAGCCCCAGCATTTT.